This T cell receptor (beta chain) is drawn from a study of blood T cell repertoires in COVID-19. TCRdb's copy holds only in-frame clones and misses some; the assay was immunoSEQ multiplex PCR. The sample has about 110,000 clones, about 90% seen once; the top ten hold around 2%. Germline loops: CDR1 SEHNR, CDR2 FQNEAQ (reference sequence). This CDR3 comprises 16 residues. J was trimmed by 3 bases and V by 5 bases; bases with no gene match: 10. V and J are TRBV7-9 and TRBJ2-7; 10 positions agree with TRBD1. The source is a human donor in a cohort sampled during active COVID-19. Input material: peripheral blood. CDR3 residues: CASSPSAGTGVYEQYF. The DNA of the CDR3 is TGTGCCAGCAGCCCCTCCGCCGGGACAGGGGTCTACGAGCAGTACTTC. Together with reference TRBV7-9 and TRBJ2-7, the CDR3 gives the full variable domain: DTGVSQNPRHKITKRGQNVTFRCDPISEHNRLYWYRQTLGQGPEFLTYFQNEAQLEKSRLLSDRFSAERPKGSFSTLEIQRTEQGDSAMYLCASSPSAGTGVYEQYFGPGTRLTVT.